The rows below give T cell receptor beta chains drawn from one sample of a study of T cell responses to AZD1222 COVID-19 vaccine. Assay: immunoSEQ multiplex PCR; the TCRdb copy retains only in-frame clones and omits some. The sample lists 100,000 to 120,000 clones; about 85% were seen once. The sample was peripheral blood, taken on day 0 of AZD1222 vaccination. The receptor set was obtained from an adult in good health. The CDR3 runs from the conserved cysteine through the conserved F or W. Rows give clone size only sometimes, using once, few, many, or a class for an expanded clone.

. TRBV2 CASSVNRGTNQPQHF
once TRBV18 CASSPRLGTGQATGELFF
. TRBV5-1 CASSLAPYNSPLHF
. TRBV18 CASSPRGRMSGNTIYF
. TRBV3-1/TRBV3-2 CASSQDLALNYGYTF
. TRBV6-5 CASRRTGDGNQPQHF
. TRBV11-2 CASSLDIQGGTDTQYF
once TRBV28 CASRKFNRDGYTF
. TRBV5-5 CASSREVVSNQPQHF
few TRBV4-2 CASSQDFYSSNEQFF
. TRBV29-1 CSGDRANTGELFF
. TRBV18 CASSPGTGEGQYF
few TRBV19 CASSSSRGAETQYF
. TRBV18 CASSPGLAGHEQYF